The 16 T cell receptor beta chains given below trace back to one sample, sequenced in a study of T cell clones after liver transplantation. The data were produced by immunoSEQ multiplex PCR, yet TCRdb's version contains in-frame clones alone and is incomplete. Here the sample spans around 110,000 clones, 75% to 95% being singletons. Sample: CD4+ T cells from blood, taken 12 months after liver transplant. The receptors stem from a human patient who received a liver transplant. Some T cells could come from the graft donor.

The V and J genes are TRBV5-1 and TRBJ2-7, with D possibly matching TRBD2 (6 bases). The CDR3 has 14 residues. Trimming shortened V by 3 bases and J by 1 base, and 11 bases separated the two germline ends. The germline CDR1 and CDR2 sequences are SGHRS and YFSETQ. The CDR3 reads CASSSYGSSYEQYF. In nucleotides, the CDR3 is TGCGCCAGCAGCTCGTACGGGAGTTCCTACGAGCAGTACTTC.

This chain links TRBV28 with TRBJ2-4; D is uncertain. The CDR3 is 14 amino acids. CDR1 is MDHEN and CDR2 is SYDVKM in the germline V gene. V was pared by 5 bases and J by 0 bases, with 8 bases between. The chain's CDR3 is CASSMPGAKNIQYF. In nucleotides, the CDR3 is TGTGCCAGCAGTATGCCAGGAGCCAAAAACATTCAGTACTTC. Supplemented by reference TRBV28 and TRBJ2-4, the full variable domain reads DVKVTQSSRYLVKRTGEKVFLECVQDMDHENMFWYRQDPGLGLRLIYFSYDVKMKEKGDIPEGYSVSREKKERFSLILESASTNQTSMYLCASSMPGAKNIQYFGAGTRLSVL.

The chain has TRBV28 and TRBJ1-2; D is unresolved. Trimming left V 2 bases short and J 4 bases short, with 11 bases between. CDR3 size: 14 residues. Germline CDR1 MDHEN, CDR2 SYDVKM. Here the CDR3 reads CASSLAVVGYGYTF. In DNA, the CDR3 is TGTGCCAGCAGTTTAGCGGTGGTTGGCTATGGCTACACCTTC.

The chain uses TRBV19 and TRBJ1-2, with 12 bases matching TRBD1. The trim removed 7 bases at V and 4 bases at J, leaving 10 bases unmatched. Germline CDR1 and CDR2: LNHDA and SQIVND (reference sequence). This CDR3 has 16 amino acids. The CDR3 spells CASIGGQGAWLYGYTF. The DNA for the CDR3 is TGTGCCAGTATCGGGGGACAGGGGGCTTGGCTCTATGGCTACACCTTC.

The chain combines TRBV21-1 with TRBJ2-7; TRBD1, the table's D call, was not compared with the DNA. TRBV21-1 is designated a pseudogene. The CDR3 spans 14 residues. In nucleotides, the CDR3 is TGTGCCAGCAGAGACCCGAAGGGGATCTACGAGCAGTACTTC. It yields the protein CASRDPKGIYEQYF.

The chain links TRBV2 to TRBJ1-1, with D maybe TRBD1 (5 bases). The CDR3 spans 13 residues. Trimming shortened V by 9 bases and J by 2 bases, and 13 bases separated the two germline ends. Germline V gives CDR1 SNHLY, CDR2 FYNNEI. As DNA, the CDR3 is TGTGCCAGTTTAGACAGTATTAACACTGAAGCTTTCTTT. Its translation is CASLDSINTEAFF.

The chain combines TRBV29-1 with TRBJ1-4; the match to TRBD1 covers 10 bases. Germline values: CDR1 SQVTM, CDR2 ANQGSEA. V gave up 7 bases and J gave up 7 bases; unmatched junction bases: 6. The CDR3 totals 13 residues. The DNA for the CDR3 is TGCAGCGCCAGAAGGGACAGGGGTGAAAAACTGTTTTTT. It codes for CSARRDRGEKLFF.

The chain is built from TRBV7-9 and TRBJ1-2; 10 bases align to TRBD1. Trimming removed 5 bases from V and 8 bases from J; junction bases left unmatched: 5. CDR1 and CDR2 (germline): SEHNR, FQNEAQ (reference sequence). This CDR3 has 13 residues. The CDR3 nucleotides read TGTGCCAGCAGCCAGACAGGGGGCTTGGGCTACACCTTC. This gives the protein CASSQTGGLGYTF.

V is TRBV18 and J is TRBJ2-1; 11 bases fit TRBD2. The junction had 12 bases not matched to a gene; V was cut back by 4 bases and J by 10 bases. The CDR3 runs 16 residues. CDR1 KGHSH and CDR2 LQKENI come from the germline V gene. Here the CDR3 DNA reads TGTGCCAGCTCACTTGGTCCGCTAGCGGGAGGTCGGGAGCAGTTCTTC. As protein: CASSLGPLAGGREQFF. Using reference TRBV18 and TRBJ2-1 for the parts outside the CDR3, the full variable domain is NAGVMQNPRHLVRRRGQEARLRCSPMKGHSHVYWYRQLPEEGLKFMVYLQKENIIDESGMPKERFSAEFPKEGPSILRIQQVVRGDSAAYFCASSLGPLAGGREQFFGPGTRLTVL.

The chain uses TRBV5-1 and TRBJ2-3; D possibly matches TRBD1 or TRBD2 (6 bases each). Germline V gene sequence: CDR1 SGHRS, CDR2 YFSETQ. The CDR3 runs 13 residues. Trimming pared 7 bases from V and 3 bases from J, leaving 12 bases between. CDR3 nucleotide sequence: TGCGCCAGCGGGCTAGGGGGGACAGATACGCAGTATTTT. Its protein is CASGLGGTDTQYF.

In its sample, this clone was seen once. The gene calls are TRBV28 and TRBJ2-6; 11 bases agree with TRBD1. The germline V gene encodes CDR1 MDHEN and CDR2 SYDVKM. J gave up 0 bases and V 6 bases, and 10 bases lay outside the gene matches. The CDR3 loop spans 19 amino acids. CDR3 DNA: TGTGCCAGCAGATATACCGGGACAGGGGGATTCTCTGGGGCCAACGTCCTGACTTTC. It is translated as CASRYTGTGGFSGANVLTF.

The gene calls are TRBV5-4 and TRBJ2-1; no clear D. The germline V gene has CDR1 SGHNT and CDR2 YYREEE (reference sequence). CDR3 length: 15 residues. Trimming removed 3 bases at V and 0 bases at J, with 10 bases between. The CDR3 sequence is CASSSLTSSYNEQFF. The CDR3 DNA is TGTGCCAGCAGCTCGTTGACGAGCTCCTACAATGAGCAGTTCTTC.

The genes are TRBV5-1 and TRBJ1-1, with D possibly matching TRBD1 (5 bases). This CDR3 is built from 13 residues. Trimming cost V 4 bases and J 1 base, with 8 bases left between them. Germline CDR1 and CDR2: SGHRS and YFSETQ. CDR3 DNA: TGCGCCAGCAGCCCGGGACCGAACACTGAAGCTTTCTTT. This translates into CASSPGPNTEAFF.

The chain carries TRBV18 and TRBJ1-2, with D possibly being TRBD1 (6 bases). CDR1 KGHSH and CDR2 LQKENI come from the germline V gene. V was trimmed by 3 bases and J by 5 bases, leaving 13 bases between them. The CDR3 is made up of 14 amino acids. Here the CDR3 reads CASSPEGTPYGYTF. CDR3 DNA: TGTGCCAGCTCACCGGAAGGGACACCGTATGGCTACACCTTC.

The chain is built from TRBV2 and TRBJ2-1; D is possibly TRBD2 (5 bases). The CDR3 length is 14 residues. The germline gives CDR1 SNHLY, CDR2 FYNNEI. V gave up 6 bases and J gave up 8 bases, with 17 bases separating them. The CDR3 spells CASSRGQVGHEQFF. In DNA form, the CDR3 reads TGTGCCAGCAGCCGAGGGCAGGTGGGTCATGAGCAGTTCTTC.

In nucleotides, the CDR3 is TGCAGCGCCCAGCAGGGGGGGACTCAGCCCCAGCATTTT. Protein product: CSAQQGGTQPQHF. This chain links TRBV29-1 with TRBJ1-5; 7 bases are a match to TRBD1. From germline, CDR1 is SQVTM and CDR2 ANQGSEA. V shed 7 bases, J shed 6 bases, and the junction held 9 bases outside the gene matches. The CDR3 is made up of 13 amino acids.